This T cell receptor beta chain was sequenced during a study of shared clonotypes between healthy human individuals. Study as a whole: Three plates were used per donor for CD4 naive, three for CD4 memory, two for CD8 naive and one for CD8 memory.

Study-wide points: Naive subsets, compared against memory subsets, generally had larger estimated richness values. Approximately 4.9% of naive CD4 clonotypes were shared across a handful of donors.

Some clones are missing from TCRdb's copy, which holds only in-frame ones; the method was immunoSEQ multiplex PCR. The table has approximately 1.4 million clones, 98% seen once; the top ten hold 0.4% to 0.45%. This clone appeared once. Its specificity is unknown. Per germline, CDR1 SNHLY and CDR2 FYNNEI. The CDR3 covers 14 residues. Between the trimmed V and J ends, which lost 7 bases and 0 bases, there was a span of 10 bases. Sequencing was carried out using naive CD4+ T cells sorted from blood. As for subset: CD45RA+ positively selected. The chain uses TRBV2 and TRBJ1-3; tentative D call: TRBD1 (5 bases). This TCR was recovered from a man under 40 in good health. The CDR3 coding sequence is TGTGCCAGCAATACAGGAGCCTCTGGAAACACCATATATTTT. Its translation is CASNTGASGNTIYF.